Listed here are 21 T cell receptor beta chains from one sample, sequenced in a study of T-cell reconstitution after alpha-beta-depleted transplantation in children. Unique molecular identifiers were incorporated into the prepared TCRbeta library. TCRdb re-called the PCR reads with MiXCR, one entry per CDR3 protein. The sample has 500,000 to 750,000 distinct CDR3 sequences, 25% to 30% seen once. Specimen: PBMCs, collected before TCRalphabeta/CD19-depleted stem cell transplant. The receptors stem from a boy under three years old with Wiskott-Aldrich syndrome, due to receive a stem cell transplant.

The chain has TRBV7-2 and TRBJ2-2; TRBD2 matches at 10 bases. CDR1 is SGHTA and CDR2 is FQGNSA in the germline V gene. This CDR3 comprises 17 residues. V shed 1 base, J shed 6 bases, and the junction held 8 bases outside the gene matches. CDR3 in amino acids: CASSLGRLAGVSGELFF. The CDR3 DNA reads TGTGCCAGCAGCTTAGGTCGTCTAGCGGGAGTTTCCGGGGAGCTGTTTTTT. Variable domain in full (rest from reference TRBV7-2 and TRBJ2-2): GAGVSQSPSNKVTEKGKDVELRCDPISGHTALYWYRQSLGQGLEFLIYFQGNSAPDKSGLPSDRFSAERTGGSVSTLTIQRTQQEDSAVYLCASSLGRLAGVSGELFFGEGSRLTVL.

The gene calls are TRBV29-1 and TRBJ1-5; 10 bases map to TRBD1. Germline V gene lookup returns CDR1 SQVTM and CDR2 ANQGSEA. J lost 7 bases, V lost 6 bases, and 9 bases had no gene match. The CDR3 is 14 amino acids. The chain's CDR3 is CSVSTGTGEQPQHF. In DNA, the CDR3 is TGCAGCGTCTCAACCGGGACAGGGGAACAGCCCCAGCATTTT. The whole variable domain, remainder taken from reference TRBV29-1 and TRBJ1-5, is SAVISQKPSRDICQRGTSLTIQCQVDSQVTMMFWYRQQPGQSLTLIATANQGSEATYESGFVIDKFPISRPNLTFSTLTVSNMSPEDSSIYLCSVSTGTGEQPQHFGDGTRLSIL.

The rearrangement joins TRBV27 to TRBJ2-5, with TRBD1 as a possible D gene (6 bases). Germline V gene lookup returns CDR1 MNHEY and CDR2 SMNVEV (reference sequence). V gave up 5 bases and J gave up 1 base, with 11 bases separating them. CDR3 size: 14 residues. CDR3 protein: CASSTQGFQETQYF. The CDR3 bases are TGTGCCAGCAGTACCCAGGGGTTCCAAGAGACCCAGTACTTC.

The chain recombines TRBV4-1 with TRBJ2-5, with 12 bases identical to TRBD2. The CDR3 consists of 15 residues. Germline V lookup: CDR1 MGHRA, CDR2 YSYEKL. Trimming removed 6 bases from V and 5 bases from J; junction bases left unmatched: 7. The CDR3 loop reads CASRELAGGRETQYF. The CDR3 DNA reads TGCGCCAGCAGGGAACTAGCGGGAGGTCGGGAGACCCAGTACTTC.

The V and J genes are TRBV28 and TRBJ2-7; 11 bases are shared with TRBD2. This CDR3 has 16 amino acids. Germline lookup yields CDR1 MDHEN and CDR2 SYDVKM. J gave up 2 bases and V 9 bases, and 12 bases lay outside the gene matches. The CDR3, as DNA: TGTGCCAGTGGACTAGCGGGCCGTGTGGGCACCTACGAGCAGTACTTC. Residues: CASGLAGRVGTYEQYF.

This clonotype was seen once. Here the CDR3 reads CASSKNTGVESSYEQYF. The CDR3 region has the DNA TGTGCCAGCAGCAAGAACACAGGGGTTGAGAGCTCCTACGAGCAGTACTTC. The rearrangement joins TRBV21-1 to TRBJ2-7; TRBD1, the table's D call, was not compared with the DNA. TRBV21-1 is a listed pseudogene. The CDR3 totals 17 residues.

The CDR3 loop reads CASSLGLAMSTDTQYF. For the CDR3, the DNA is TGTGCCAGCAGCTTGGGTTTAGCGATGAGCACAGATACGCAGTATTTT. The rearrangement links TRBV5-6 to TRBJ2-3; D may be TRBD2 (5 bases). The V gene lost 0 bases and the J gene lost 0 bases, with 11 bases spanning the gap. The CDR3 sequence is 16 residues long. From germline, CDR1 is SGHDT and CDR2 YYEEEE.

This rearrangement joins TRBV4-1 to TRBJ1-2, with no clear D. This CDR3 region has 14 residues. CDR1 and CDR2 (germline): MGHRA, YSYEKL. V lost 0 bases to trimming and J lost 4 bases, with 9 bases between them. The DNA for the CDR3 is TGCGCCAGCAGCCAAGATAACCATAGCTATGGCTACACCTTC. Its translation is CASSQDNHSYGYTF.

This clonotype was recorded a few times. The rearrangement links TRBV3-1 to TRBJ2-7, with 11 bases aligning to TRBD2. Germline V lookup: CDR1 LGHDT, CDR2 YNNKEL (reference sequence). This CDR3 comprises 14 residues. J gave up 5 bases and V 0 bases, and 0 bases lay outside the gene matches. The CDR3 coding sequence is TGTGCCAGCAGCCAAGAACTAGCGGGAGACGAGCAGTACTTC. Translating gives CASSQELAGDEQYF.

This clonotype was recorded many times. The chain couples TRBV7-2 to TRBJ2-2, with 9 positions matching TRBD1. Trimming at V came to 1 base and at J to 8 bases, leaving 5 bases not matched to a gene. Germline V gives CDR1 SGHTA, CDR2 FQGNSA. The CDR3 consists of 15 residues. The CDR3 here is CASSLVGQGTGELFF. Written as DNA, the CDR3 is TGTGCCAGCAGCTTAGTGGGACAGGGAACTGGGGAGCTGTTTTTT.

This clonotype was seen a handful of times. The V and J genes are TRBV19 and TRBJ2-2; D not resolved. The length of the CDR3 is 12 residues. Germline CDR1 is LNHDA and CDR2 is SQIVND (reference sequence). V was cut by 2 bases and J by 9 bases, with 7 bases left in between. The CDR3, as DNA: TGTGCCAGTAGTATAAGCCGGAGGGAGCTGTTTTTT. It encodes CASSISRRELFF.

The J gene is TRBJ2-1, the V gene TRBV5-1; D unclear. The V end was cut by 4 bases, the J end by 0 bases, with 11 bases between. Germline V gives CDR1 SGHRS, CDR2 YFSETQ. The CDR3 totals 15 residues. CDR3 DNA: TGCGCCAGCAGCGACCAGGAAAGCTCCTACAATGAGCAGTTCTTC. Protein product: CASSDQESSYNEQFF.

The chain combines TRBV5-1 with TRBJ2-1, with D maybe TRBD1 (6 bases). Trimming took 4 bases from V and 2 from J, leaving 10 bases between them. This CDR3 is built from 14 residues. The germline gives CDR1 SGHRS, CDR2 YFSETQ. The CDR3 protein is CASSITGPYNEQFF. In nucleotides, the CDR3 is TGCGCCAGCAGCATTACAGGGCCCTACAATGAGCAGTTCTTC.

This clonotype was detected a few times. The chain combines TRBV27 with TRBJ2-7; D is uncertain. Germline V gene lookup returns CDR1 MNHEY and CDR2 SMNVEV (reference sequence). The V end was cut by 7 bases, the J end by 0 bases, with 13 bases between. CDR3 length equals 14 residues. CDR3 DNA: TGTGCCAGCACCCAAGCGAGATCCTCCTACGAGCAGTACTTC. Translation: CASTQARSSYEQYF.

This clonotype was observed a few times. The J gene is TRBJ1-1, the V gene TRBV5-1; D not resolved. This CDR3 has 14 amino acids. The V gene lost 4 bases and the J gene lost 1 base, with 11 bases spanning the gap. Germline CDR1 is SGHRS and CDR2 is YFSETQ. CDR3 protein: CASSLDLRNTEAFF. CDR3 bases: TGCGCCAGCAGCCTTGACCTTAGGAACACTGAAGCTTTCTTT.

V usage is TRBV5-1 and J usage is TRBJ2-1, with 11 bases that match TRBD1. The CDR3 has 17 residues. Germline-derived CDR1 and CDR2 are SGHRS and YFSETQ. V was clipped by 0 bases and J by 5 bases; unmatched bases: 7. The CDR3 spells CASSLDGTGGGHNEQFF. As DNA, the CDR3 is TGCGCCAGCAGCTTGGACGGGACAGGGGGTGGGCACAATGAGCAGTTCTTC.

The V and J genes are TRBV28 and TRBJ2-3; unclear D gene. CDR1 MDHEN and CDR2 SYDVKM come from the germline V gene. The germline V and J ends were trimmed by 5 bases and 1 base, with 10 bases remaining between them. CDR3 length: 14 residues. DNA of the CDR3: TGTGCCAGCAGTCAAGCCACGGGCACAGATACGCAGTATTTT. Protein: CASSQATGTDTQYF.

This clonotype was detected a few times. This chain connects TRBV6-1 to TRBJ1-5, with D hard to call. Trimming took off 1 base at V and 6 bases at J, with 4 bases between the two ends. From germline, CDR1 is MNHNS and CDR2 SASEGT. This CDR3 comprises 12 residues. CDR3 residues: CASSEGAQPQHF. In DNA form, the CDR3 reads TGTGCCAGCAGTGAAGGGGCTCAGCCCCAGCATTTT.

This chain connects TRBV5-1 to TRBJ2-5, with TRBD2 identical over 9 bases. From germline, CDR1 is SGHRS and CDR2 YFSETQ. Trimming at V came to 4 bases and at J to 2 bases, leaving 18 bases not matched to a gene. The CDR3 runs to 19 residues. For the CDR3, the DNA is TGCGCCAGCAGCCGAGCCCCTTCAATAGCGGGAGTAGGTCAAGAGACCCAGTACTTC. Translation gives CASSRAPSIAGVGQETQYF. The full variable domain, in which reference TRBV5-1 and TRBJ2-5 provide the parts outside the CDR3, is KAGVTQTPRYLIKTRGQQVTLSCSPISGHRSVSWYQQTPGQGLQFLFEYFSETQRNKGNFPGRFSGRQFSNSRSEMNVSTLELGDSALYLCASSRAPSIAGVGQETQYFGPGTRLLVL.

This chain joins TRBV2 and TRBJ2-7, with 9 positions matching TRBD2. Germline V lookup: CDR1 SNHLY, CDR2 FYNNEI. The J segment lost 2 bases and the V segment lost 1 base, leaving 3 bases of the junction unmatched. The CDR3 is made up of 15 amino acids. The CDR3: CASSEGASGTYEQYF. The CDR3 DNA sequence: TGTGCCAGCAGTGAAGGCGCTAGCGGGACCTACGAGCAGTACTTC.

This clonotype occurred a few times. The rearrangement links TRBV28 to TRBJ2-7, with 8 positions matching TRBD2. Germline loops: CDR1 MDHEN, CDR2 SYDVKM. The CDR3 extends over 15 amino acids. V gave up 1 base and J gave up 3 bases; unmatched junction bases: 5. In nucleotides, the CDR3 is TGTGCCAGCAGTTTATCCGGGACTAGGGGCTACGAGCAGTACTTC. Its protein is CASSLSGTRGYEQYF.